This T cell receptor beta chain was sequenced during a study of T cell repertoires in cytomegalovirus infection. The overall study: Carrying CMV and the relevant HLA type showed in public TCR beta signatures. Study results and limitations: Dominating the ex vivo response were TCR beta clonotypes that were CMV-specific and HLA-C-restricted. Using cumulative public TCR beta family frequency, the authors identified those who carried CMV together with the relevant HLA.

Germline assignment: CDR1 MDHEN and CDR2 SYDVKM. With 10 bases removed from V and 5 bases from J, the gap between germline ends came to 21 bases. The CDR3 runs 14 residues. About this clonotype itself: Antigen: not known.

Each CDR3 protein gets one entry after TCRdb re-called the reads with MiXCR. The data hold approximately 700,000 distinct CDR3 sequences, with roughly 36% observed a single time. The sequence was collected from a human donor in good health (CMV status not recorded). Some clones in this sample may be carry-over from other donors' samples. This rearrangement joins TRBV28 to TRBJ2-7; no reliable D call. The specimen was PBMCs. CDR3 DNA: TGTGCCATTTCCCCGAAGACCGTCGGCGACGAGCAGTACTTC. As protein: CAISPKTVGDEQYF.